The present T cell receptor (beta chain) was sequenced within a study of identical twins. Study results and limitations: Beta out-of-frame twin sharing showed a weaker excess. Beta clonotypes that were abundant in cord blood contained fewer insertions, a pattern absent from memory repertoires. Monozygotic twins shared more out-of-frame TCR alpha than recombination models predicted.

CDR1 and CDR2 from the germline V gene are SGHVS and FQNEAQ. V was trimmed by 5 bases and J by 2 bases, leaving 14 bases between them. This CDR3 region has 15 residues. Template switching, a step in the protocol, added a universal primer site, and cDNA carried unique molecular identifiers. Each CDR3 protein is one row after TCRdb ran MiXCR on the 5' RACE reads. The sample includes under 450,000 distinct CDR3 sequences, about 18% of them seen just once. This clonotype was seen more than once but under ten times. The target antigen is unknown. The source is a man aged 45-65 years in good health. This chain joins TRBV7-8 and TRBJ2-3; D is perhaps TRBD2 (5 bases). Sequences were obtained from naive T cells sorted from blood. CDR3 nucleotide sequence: TGTGCCAGCAGCGCGATCCGAGGGCACACAGATACGCAGTATTTT. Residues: CASSAIRGHTDTQYF.